Listed below are T cell receptor beta chains from one sample, sequenced in a study of cytomegalovirus exposure and HLA in healthy donors. Sequencing was performed with immunoSEQ multiplex PCR; in TCRdb, only in-frame clones are kept and a portion is missing. Here the sample table reports about 52,000 clones. The source material was PBMCs. These receptors were collected from a woman aged 55-70 years in good health and CMV-seropositive. The CDR3 runs from the conserved cysteine through the conserved F or W. The D gene is left open where the match is weak.

V gene,D gene,J gene,CDR3 protein,CDR3 DNA
TRBV19,-,TRBJ2-6,CASSRDSGANVLTF,TGTGCCAGTTCAAGAGACTCTGGGGCCAACGTCCTGACTTTC
TRBV5-6,-,TRBJ1-1,CASSYRTASSGNTEAFF,TGTGCCAGCAGCTACAGGACAGCCTCCTCGGGGAACACTGAAGCTTTCTTT
TRBV4-1,TRBD1,TRBJ1-2,CASSQASRGTDYGYTF,TGCGCCAGCAGCCAAGCATCCAGGGGGACAGACTATGGCTACACCTTC
TRBV6-1,TRBD1,TRBJ2-1,CASSETQGQGLVNEQFF,TGTGCCAGCAGTGAAACCCAAGGACAGGGGTTAGTTAATGAGCAGTTCTTC
TRBV2,TRBD2,TRBJ2-3,CASNGVAGSTDTQYF,TGTGCCAGCAATGGAGTAGCGGGGTCCACAGATACGCAGTATTTT
TRBV4-3,-,TRBJ1-1,CASSPNGGPTPNTEAFF,TGCGCCAGCAGCCCCAATGGCGGGCCGACACCGAACACTGAAGCTTTCTTT
TRBV5-1,-,TRBJ1-3,CASSQGLGNTIYF,TGCGCCAGCAGCCAGGGGCTTGGAAACACCATATATTTT
TRBV5-1,TRBD1,TRBJ1-5,CASSTQGGEPQHF,TGCGCCAGCAGCACCCAGGGGGGAGAGCCCCAGCATTTT
TRBV7-2,-,TRBJ2-7,CASSPSGGIYEQYF,TGTGCCAGCAGCCCTTCAGGGGGGATTTACGAGCAGTACTTC
TRBV28,TRBD1,TRBJ1-2,CASSRGDRGGYTF,TGTGCCAGCAGTCGGGGGGACAGGGGTGGCTACACCTTC
TRBV7-2,-,TRBJ2-1,CASGRGNEQFF,TGTGCCAGCGGCCGGGGGAATGAGCAGTTCTTC
TRBV6-5,TRBD1,TRBJ1-5,CASSRQGSVNQPQHF,TGTGCCAGCAGCAGACAGGGATCAGTCAATCAGCCCCAGCATTTT
TRBV5-4,TRBD2,TRBJ2-5,CASSYLSGGATETQYF,TGTGCCAGCAGCTACTTAAGCGGGGGGGCCACGGAGACCCAGTACTTC
TRBV4-1,TRBD2,TRBJ2-3,CASSQEKGTSGTDTQYF,TGCGCCAGCAGCCAAGAGAAAGGGACTAGCGGCACAGATACGCAGTATTTT
TRBV6-5,TRBD1,TRBJ2-7,CASSRQGKISYEQYF,TGTGCCAGCAGTCGACAGGGCAAAATTTCCTACGAGCAGTACTTC
TRBV11-3,-,TRBJ1-3,CASSLDSGNGNTIYF,TGTGCCAGCAGCTTAGATTCAGGGAATGGAAACACCATATATTTT
TRBV7-7,-,TRBJ2-5,CASSFGGPETQYF,TGTGCTAGCAGCTTCGGAGGGCCAGAGACCCAGTACTTC
TRBV27,TRBD1,TRBJ1-1,CASSFFDRDTEAFF,TGTGCCAGCAGTTTCTTTGACAGGGACACTGAAGCTTTCTTT
TRBV29-1,-,TRBJ2-1,CSVVGQGTDNEQFF,TGCAGCGTTGTAGGGCAGGGGACGGACAATGAGCAGTTCTTC
TRBV6-6,-,TRBJ2-3,CASSYSREDTQYF,TGTGCCAGCAGTTACTCGCGCGAAGATACGCAGTATTTT
TRBV6-1,-,TRBJ1-2,CASSEAYVNYGYTF,TGTGCCAGCAGTGAAGCCTATGTTAACTATGGCTACACCTTC
TRBV29-1,TRBD1,TRBJ2-3,CSVGTGGTDTQYF,TGCAGCGTTGGGACAGGGGGAACAGATACGCAGTATTTT
TRBV5-6,-,TRBJ1-2,CASSLLAGGYTF,TGTGCCAGCAGCTTGCTAGCCGGTGGCTACACCTTC